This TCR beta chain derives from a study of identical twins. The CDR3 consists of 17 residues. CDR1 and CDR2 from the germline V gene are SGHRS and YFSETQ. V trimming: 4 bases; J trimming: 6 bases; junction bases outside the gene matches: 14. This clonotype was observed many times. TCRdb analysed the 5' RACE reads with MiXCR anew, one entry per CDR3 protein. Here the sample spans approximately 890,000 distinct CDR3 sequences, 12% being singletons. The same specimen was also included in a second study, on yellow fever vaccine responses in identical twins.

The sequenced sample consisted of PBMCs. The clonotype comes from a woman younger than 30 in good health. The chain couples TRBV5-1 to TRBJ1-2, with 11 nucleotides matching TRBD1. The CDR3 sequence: CASSPLGQGVTGHGYTF. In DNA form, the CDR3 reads TGCGCCAGCAGCCCCCTGGGACAGGGGGTCACCGGTCATGGCTACACCTTC. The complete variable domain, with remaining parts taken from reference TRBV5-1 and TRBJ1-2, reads KAGVTQTPRYLIKTRGQQVTLSCSPISGHRSVSWYQQTPGQGLQFLFEYFSETQRNKGNFPGRFSGRQFSNSRSEMNVSTLELGDSALYLCASSPLGQGVTGHGYTFGSGTRLTVV.